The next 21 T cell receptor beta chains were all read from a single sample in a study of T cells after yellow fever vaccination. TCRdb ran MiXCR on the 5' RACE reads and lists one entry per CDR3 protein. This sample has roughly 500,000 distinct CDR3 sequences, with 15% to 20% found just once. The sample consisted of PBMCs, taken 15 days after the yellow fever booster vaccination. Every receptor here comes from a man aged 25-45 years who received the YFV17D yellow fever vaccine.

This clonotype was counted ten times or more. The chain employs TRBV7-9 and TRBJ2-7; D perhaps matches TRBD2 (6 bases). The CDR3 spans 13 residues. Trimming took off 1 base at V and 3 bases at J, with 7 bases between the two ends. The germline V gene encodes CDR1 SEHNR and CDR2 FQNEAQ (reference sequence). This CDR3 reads CASSLVGGYEQYF. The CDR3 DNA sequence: TGTGCCAGCAGCTTAGTGGGGGGCTACGAGCAGTACTTC.

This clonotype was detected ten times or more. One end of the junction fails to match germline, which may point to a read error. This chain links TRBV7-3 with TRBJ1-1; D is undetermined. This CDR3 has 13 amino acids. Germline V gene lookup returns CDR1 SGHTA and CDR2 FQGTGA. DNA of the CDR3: TGCGCCAGCAGCTCAACACGGAACACTGAAGCTTTCTTT. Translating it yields CASSSTRNTEAFF.

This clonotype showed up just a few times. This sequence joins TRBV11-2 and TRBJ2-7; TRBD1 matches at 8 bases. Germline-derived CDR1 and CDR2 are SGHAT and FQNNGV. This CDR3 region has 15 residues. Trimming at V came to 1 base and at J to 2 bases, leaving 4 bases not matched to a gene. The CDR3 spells CASSLGGQGTYEQYF. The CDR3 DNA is TGTGCCAGCAGCTTAGGAGGACAGGGAACCTACGAGCAGTACTTC.

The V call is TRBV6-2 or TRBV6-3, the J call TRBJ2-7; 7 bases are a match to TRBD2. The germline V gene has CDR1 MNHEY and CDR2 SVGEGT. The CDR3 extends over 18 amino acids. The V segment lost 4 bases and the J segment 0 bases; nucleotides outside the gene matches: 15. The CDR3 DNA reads TGTGCCAGCAGTTCGGTCAGGGAGGGACTTACCTACTCCTACGAGCAGTACTTC. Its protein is CASSSVREGLTYSYEQYF.

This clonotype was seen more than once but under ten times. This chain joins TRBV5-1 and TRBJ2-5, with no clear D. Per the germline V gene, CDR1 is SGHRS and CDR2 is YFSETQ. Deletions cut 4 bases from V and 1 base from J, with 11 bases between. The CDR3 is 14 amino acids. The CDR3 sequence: CASSPSAVQETQYF. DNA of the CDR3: TGCGCCAGCAGCCCCTCGGCAGTCCAAGAGACCCAGTACTTC.

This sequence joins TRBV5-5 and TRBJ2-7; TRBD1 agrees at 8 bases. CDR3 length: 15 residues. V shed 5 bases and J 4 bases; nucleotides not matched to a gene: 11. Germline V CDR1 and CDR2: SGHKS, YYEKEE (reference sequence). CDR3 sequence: CASSLGQGRGYEQYF. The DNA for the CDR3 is TGTGCCAGCAGTCTTGGACAGGGAAGAGGTTACGAGCAGTACTTC.

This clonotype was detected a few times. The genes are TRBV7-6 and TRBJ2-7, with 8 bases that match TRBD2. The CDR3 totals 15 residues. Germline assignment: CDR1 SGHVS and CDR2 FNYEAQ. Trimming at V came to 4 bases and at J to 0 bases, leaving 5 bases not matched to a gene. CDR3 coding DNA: TGTGCCAGCAGCTCTAGCGGGTCGAGCTCCTACGAGCAGTACTTC. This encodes CASSSSGSSSYEQYF.

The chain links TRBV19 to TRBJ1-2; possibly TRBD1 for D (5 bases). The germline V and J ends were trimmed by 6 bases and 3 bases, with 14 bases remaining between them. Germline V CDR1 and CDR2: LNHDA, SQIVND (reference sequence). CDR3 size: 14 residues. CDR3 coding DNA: TGTGCCAGTAGGGACCAGGGCCTTGACTATGGCTACACCTTC. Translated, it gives CASRDQGLDYGYTF. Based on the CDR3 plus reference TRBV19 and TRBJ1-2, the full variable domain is DGGITQSPKYLFRKEGQNVTLSCEQNLNHDAMYWYRQDPGQGLRLIYYSQIVNDFQKGDIAEGYSVSREKKESFPLTVTSAQKNPTAFYLCASRDQGLDYGYTFGSGTRLTVV.

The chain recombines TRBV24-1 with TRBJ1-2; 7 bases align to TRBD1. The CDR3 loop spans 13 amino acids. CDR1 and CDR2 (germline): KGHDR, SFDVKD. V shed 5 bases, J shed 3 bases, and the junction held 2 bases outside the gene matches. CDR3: CATSAGTDYGYTF. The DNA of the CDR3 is TGTGCCACCAGTGCTGGGACAGACTATGGCTACACCTTC.

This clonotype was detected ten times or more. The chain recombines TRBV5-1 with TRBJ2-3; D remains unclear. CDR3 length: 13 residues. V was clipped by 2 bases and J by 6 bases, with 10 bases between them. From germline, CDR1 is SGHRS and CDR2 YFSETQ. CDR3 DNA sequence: TGCGCCAGCAGCTTTACCCGGACCGATACGCAGTATTTT. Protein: CASSFTRTDTQYF.

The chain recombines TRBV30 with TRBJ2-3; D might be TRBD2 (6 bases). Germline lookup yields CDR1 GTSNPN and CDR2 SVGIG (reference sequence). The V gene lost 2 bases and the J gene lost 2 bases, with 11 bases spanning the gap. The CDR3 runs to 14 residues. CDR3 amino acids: CAWSPRRDTDTQYF. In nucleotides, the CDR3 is TGTGCCTGGAGTCCCCGGCGGGACACAGATACGCAGTATTTT.

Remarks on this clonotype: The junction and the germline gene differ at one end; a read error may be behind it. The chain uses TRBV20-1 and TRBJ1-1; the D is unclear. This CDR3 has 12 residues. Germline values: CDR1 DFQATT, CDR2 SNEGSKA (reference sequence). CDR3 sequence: CSAIVWNTEAFF. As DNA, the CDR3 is TGCAGTGCTATTGTCTGGAACACTGAAGCCTTCTTT.

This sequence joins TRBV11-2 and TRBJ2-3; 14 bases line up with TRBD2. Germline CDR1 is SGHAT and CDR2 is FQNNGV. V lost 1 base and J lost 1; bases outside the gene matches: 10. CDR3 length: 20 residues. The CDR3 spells CASSLVRLAGGYYGTDTQYF. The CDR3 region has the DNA TGTGCCAGCAGCTTAGTAAGACTAGCGGGAGGGTATTACGGCACAGATACGCAGTATTTT.

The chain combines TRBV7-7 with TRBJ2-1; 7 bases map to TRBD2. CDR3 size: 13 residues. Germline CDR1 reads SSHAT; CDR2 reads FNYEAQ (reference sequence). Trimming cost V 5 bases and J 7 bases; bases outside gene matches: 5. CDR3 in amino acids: CASSDLAGNEQFF. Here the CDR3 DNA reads TGTGCCAGCAGCGACTTAGCGGGTAATGAGCAGTTCTTC.

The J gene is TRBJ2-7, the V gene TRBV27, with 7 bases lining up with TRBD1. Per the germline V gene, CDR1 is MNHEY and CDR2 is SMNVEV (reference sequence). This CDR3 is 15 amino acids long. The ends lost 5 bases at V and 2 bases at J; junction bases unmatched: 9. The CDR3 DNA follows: TGTGCCAGCAGTAGAACCGGGACAGTCACCTACGAGCAGTACTTC. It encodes CASSRTGTVTYEQYF.

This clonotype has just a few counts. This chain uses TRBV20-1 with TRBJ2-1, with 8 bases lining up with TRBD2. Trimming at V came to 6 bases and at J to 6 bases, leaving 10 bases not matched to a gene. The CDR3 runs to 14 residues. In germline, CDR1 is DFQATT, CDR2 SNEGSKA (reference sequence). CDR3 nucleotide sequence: TGCAGTGCATCGTCCGGGACTAGAACCAATGAGCAGTTCTTC. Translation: CSASSGTRTNEQFF.

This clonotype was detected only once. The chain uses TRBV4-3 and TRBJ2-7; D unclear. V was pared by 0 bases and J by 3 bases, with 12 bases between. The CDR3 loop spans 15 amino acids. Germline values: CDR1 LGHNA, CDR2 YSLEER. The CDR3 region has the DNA TGCGCCAGCAGCCAAGAAGCCTCTAGTATCTACGAGCAGTACTTC. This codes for CASSQEASSIYEQYF.

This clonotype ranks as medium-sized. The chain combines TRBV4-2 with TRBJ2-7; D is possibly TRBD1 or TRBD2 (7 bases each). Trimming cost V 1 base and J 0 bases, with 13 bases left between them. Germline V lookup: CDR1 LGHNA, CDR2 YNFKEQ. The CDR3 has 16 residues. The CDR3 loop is CASSQGEGAPSYEQYF. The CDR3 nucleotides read TGTGCCAGCAGCCAAGGGGAGGGGGCCCCCTCCTACGAGCAGTACTTC.

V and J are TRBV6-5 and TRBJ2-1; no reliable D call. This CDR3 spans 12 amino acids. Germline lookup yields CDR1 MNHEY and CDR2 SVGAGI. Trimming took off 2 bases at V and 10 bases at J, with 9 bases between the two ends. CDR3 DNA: TGTGCCAGCAGTTACCCAAGAACGGAGCAGTTCTTC. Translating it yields CASSYPRTEQFF.

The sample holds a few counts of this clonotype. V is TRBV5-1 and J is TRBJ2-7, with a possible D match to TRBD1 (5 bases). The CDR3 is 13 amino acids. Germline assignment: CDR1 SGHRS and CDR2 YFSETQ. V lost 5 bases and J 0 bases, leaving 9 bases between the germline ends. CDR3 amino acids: CASRTGRSYEQYF. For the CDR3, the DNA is TGCGCCAGCAGAACAGGCCGCTCCTACGAGCAGTACTTC.

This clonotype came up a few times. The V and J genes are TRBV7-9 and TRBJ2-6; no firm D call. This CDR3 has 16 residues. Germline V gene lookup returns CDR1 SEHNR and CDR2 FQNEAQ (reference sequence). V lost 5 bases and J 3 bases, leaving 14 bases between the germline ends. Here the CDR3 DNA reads TGTGCCAGCAGCAACCATGGGGATGGTGGGGCCAACGTCCTGACTTTC. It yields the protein CASSNHGDGGANVLTF. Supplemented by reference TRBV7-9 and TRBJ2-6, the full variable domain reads DTGVSQNPRHKITKRGQNVTFRCDPISEHNRLYWYRQTLGQGPEFLTYFQNEAQLEKSRLLSDRFSAERPKGSFSTLEIQRTEQGDSAMYLCASSNHGDGGANVLTFGAGSRLTVL.